These 7 T cell receptor beta chains were sequenced from one sample in a study of cytomegalovirus exposure and HLA in healthy donors. The PCR contained 60 Vbeta and 13 Jbeta primers. Produced via immunoSEQ multiplex PCR; TCRdb's table is partial and in-frame only. The sample holds about 150,000 clones; less than 80% are singletons and the top ten take about 4.4%. Input material: PBMCs. Receptors originate from a man in his fifties in good health and CMV-seropositive.

The rearrangement uses TRBV15 and TRBJ2-5; no reliable D call. The V end was cut by 1 base, the J end by 2 bases, with 8 bases between. The CDR3 totals 14 residues. Germline CDR1 reads LNHNV; CDR2 reads YYDKDF (reference sequence). The CDR3 DNA sequence: TGTGCCACCAGCAGAGGCCTCCTACAAGAGACCCAGTACTTC. It codes for CATSRGLLQETQYF.

The rearrangement joins TRBV29-1 to TRBJ2-2; 9 bases fit TRBD1. V shed 5 bases, J shed 7 bases, and the junction held 11 bases outside the gene matches. This CDR3 region has 15 residues. The V gene's germline CDR1 is SQVTM and CDR2 ANQGSEA. The CDR3 coding sequence is TGCAGCGTTTTGTCCCCACAGGGGGCGGGCGGGGAGCTGTTTTTT. It encodes CSVLSPQGAGGELFF.

This sequence joins TRBV28 and TRBJ2-7, with 8 bases aligning to TRBD2. CDR3 size: 16 residues. Germline values: CDR1 MDHEN, CDR2 SYDVKM. V lost 5 bases to trimming and J lost 3 bases; unmatched junction nucleotides: 12. As DNA, the CDR3 is TGTGCCAGCAGTACTCGACTAGCGCGAGCCCTCTACGAGCAGTACTTC. It codes for CASSTRLARALYEQYF.

This sequence joins TRBV5-1 and TRBJ2-5; 8 positions match TRBD1. Trimming took 0 bases from V and 3 from J; bases not matched to a gene: 7. The CDR3 totals 16 residues. Per the germline V gene, CDR1 is SGHRS and CDR2 is YFSETQ. CDR3 nucleotides: TGCGCCAGCAGCTTGGAGGGCAGGGGGCGGAAAGAGACCCAGTACTTC. Its protein product is CASSLEGRGRKETQYF.

The chain carries TRBV11-2 and TRBJ2-7; 7 positions agree with TRBD1. Germline trimming cut 2 bases from V and 5 bases from J; bases unmatched to any gene: 3. This CDR3 contains 13 residues. Germline CDR1 is SGHAT and CDR2 is FQNNGV. The CDR3 sequence: CASSLSQGDEQYF. The CDR3 coding sequence is TGTGCCAGCAGCTTATCCCAGGGGGACGAGCAGTACTTC.

The J gene is TRBJ2-1, the V gene TRBV15; TRBD2 aligns across 8 bases. Germline lookup yields CDR1 LNHNV and CDR2 YYDKDF (reference sequence). This CDR3 is 16 amino acids long. The V gene end was trimmed by 2 bases and the J gene end by 5 bases; junction bases not matched to a gene: 8. CDR3 bases: TGTGCCACCAGCAGATCTCCCGGGACTAGGAACAATGAGCAGTTCTTC. Translation gives CATSRSPGTRNNEQFF.

The chain employs TRBV5-1 and TRBJ1-1; a weak D match, TRBD1 (5 bases). This CDR3 is 16 amino acids long. The germline V and J ends were trimmed by 2 bases and 1 base, with 15 bases remaining between them. Germline loops: CDR1 SGHRS, CDR2 YFSETQ. In DNA form, the CDR3 reads TGCGCCAGCAGCTTCATAGCAGGGCTCGGGAACACTGAAGCTTTCTTT. Residues: CASSFIAGLGNTEAFF.